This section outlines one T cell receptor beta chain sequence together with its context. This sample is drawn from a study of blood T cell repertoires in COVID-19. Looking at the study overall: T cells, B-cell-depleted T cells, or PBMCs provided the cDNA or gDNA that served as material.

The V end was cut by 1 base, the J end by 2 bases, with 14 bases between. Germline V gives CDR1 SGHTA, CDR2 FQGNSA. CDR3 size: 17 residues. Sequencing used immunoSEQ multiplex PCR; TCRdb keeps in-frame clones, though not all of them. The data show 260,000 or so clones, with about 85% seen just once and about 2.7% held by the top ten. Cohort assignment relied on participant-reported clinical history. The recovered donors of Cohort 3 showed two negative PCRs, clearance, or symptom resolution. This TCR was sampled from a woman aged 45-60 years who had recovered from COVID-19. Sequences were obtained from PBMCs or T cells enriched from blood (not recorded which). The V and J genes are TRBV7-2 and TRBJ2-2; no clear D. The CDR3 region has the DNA TGTGCCAGCAGCTTAGGACCCTCTAGTTATAACACCGGGGAGCTGTTTTTT. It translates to CASSLGPSSYNTGELFF. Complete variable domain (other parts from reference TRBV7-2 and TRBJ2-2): GAGVSQSPSNKVTEKGKDVELRCDPISGHTALYWYRQSLGQGLEFLIYFQGNSAPDKSGLPSDRFSAERTGGSVSTLTIQRTQQEDSAVYLCASSLGPSSYNTGELFFGEGSRLTVL.